Below are 29 T cell receptor beta chains sequenced from a single sample in a study of OX40 agonist ivuxolimab in advanced cancers. Generated by immunoSEQ multiplex PCR, the TCRdb table keeps only in-frame clones and is missing some. In the table there are 26,000 or so clones, around 90% of which are singletons. This sample comprised CD4+ or CD8+ T cells sorted from blood, obtained in a trial of the OX40 agonist ivuxolimab. All receptors derive from an adult with an advanced solid tumor such as melanoma, head and neck, liver or kidney cancer.

V and J are TRBV27 and TRBJ1-1; D uncertain. V was pared by 5 bases and J by 3 bases, with 13 bases between. Germline assignment: CDR1 MNHEY and CDR2 SMNVEV (reference sequence). The CDR3 has 14 amino acids. The CDR3 loop reads CASSVGPVYTEAFF. The CDR3 region has the DNA TGTGCCAGCAGTGTAGGACCGGTGTACACTGAAGCTTTCTTT.

V is TRBV6-5 and J is TRBJ1-2; D is unclear. The CDR3 runs 12 residues. Germline loops: CDR1 MNHEY, CDR2 SVGAGI. V was shortened by 2 bases and J by 4 bases, with 5 bases between the two germline ends. The CDR3 DNA reads as TGTGCCAGCAGTTACGGCGGCTATGGCTACACCTTC. This sequence encodes CASSYGGYGYTF.

As DNA, the CDR3 is TGTGCCAGCAGCCTGATTGATTTTCACGAGCAGTACTTC. It encodes CASSLIDFHEQYF. V is TRBV11-2 and J is TRBJ2-7; D gene uncertain. The V gene's germline CDR1 is SGHAT and CDR2 FQNNGV. Deletions cut 5 bases from V and 5 bases from J, with 13 bases between. The CDR3 runs to 13 residues.

In regard to this clone: Additional DNA sequences in this sample encode the identical CDR3. V is TRBV5-5 and J is TRBJ2-5; 11 bases match TRBD2. The length of the CDR3 is 16 residues. V trimming: 0 bases; J trimming: 4 bases; junction bases outside the gene matches: 5. Per germline, CDR1 SGHKS and CDR2 YYEKEE (reference sequence). This chain's CDR3 is CASSLELAGGRETQYF. CDR3 DNA: TGTGCCAGCAGCTTGGAGCTAGCGGGAGGAAGAGAGACCCAGTACTTC.

This chain uses TRBV6-5 with TRBJ2-7, with D unresolved. Per germline, CDR1 MNHEY and CDR2 SVGAGI. Trimming shortened V by 5 bases and J by 0 bases, and 14 bases separated the two germline ends. This CDR3 contains 15 residues. The CDR3 sequence is CASSKAWLSSYEQYF. The CDR3 coding sequence is TGTGCCAGCAGTAAGGCTTGGTTGAGCTCCTACGAGCAGTACTTC.

This chain connects TRBV5-1 to TRBJ2-5; TRBD2 might be the D (6 bases). The CDR3 consists of 15 residues. The germline V gene has CDR1 SGHRS and CDR2 YFSETQ. Trimming removed 0 bases from V and 0 bases from J, with 9 bases in between. In nucleotides, the CDR3 is TGCGCCAGCAGCTTGGTAGCTAGCGACCAAGAGACCCAGTACTTC. Protein: CASSLVASDQETQYF.

The chain uses TRBV5-6 and TRBJ1-1; D uncertain. The germline V and J ends were trimmed by 2 bases and 1 base, with 6 bases remaining between them. CDR3 length: 13 residues. CDR1 and CDR2 from the germline V gene are SGHDT and YYEEEE. CDR3 coding DNA: TGTGCCAGCAGCTTTAAATCGAACACTGAAGCTTTCTTT. The encoded protein is CASSFKSNTEAFF. The full variable domain, completed using reference TRBV5-6 and TRBJ1-1, is DAGVTQSPTHLIKTRGQQVTLRCSPKSGHDTVSWYQQALGQGPQFIFQYYEEEERQRGNFPDRFSGHQFPNYSSELNVNALLLGDSALYLCASSFKSNTEAFFGQGTRLTVV.

The chain has TRBV4-2 and TRBJ2-7; a possible D gene is TRBD2 (5 bases). The germline gives CDR1 LGHNA, CDR2 YNFKEQ. The CDR3 loop spans 13 amino acids. V was pared by 3 bases and J by 2 bases, with 8 bases between. CDR3 DNA sequence: TGTGCCAGCAGCCAGCAACTAGCCTACGAGCAGTACTTC. Translation: CASSQQLAYEQYF.

The rearrangement uses TRBV11-2 and TRBJ2-7, with 8 bases matching TRBD2. V gave up 5 bases and J gave up 4 bases; unmatched junction bases: 7. Germline values: CDR1 SGHAT, CDR2 FQNNGV. CDR3 length: 14 residues. This CDR3 reads CASSLGTSWYEQYF. The CDR3 DNA is TGTGCCAGCAGCCTAGGGACTAGTTGGTACGAGCAGTACTTC.

The chain is built from TRBV19 and TRBJ2-7; possible D gene TRBD1, 6 bases. Trimming removed 3 bases from V and 4 bases from J, with 13 bases in between. Germline V gene lookup returns CDR1 LNHDA and CDR2 SQIVND (reference sequence). This CDR3 has 14 residues. The CDR3 region is CASSMAGTSYEQYF. The DNA for the CDR3 is TGTGCCAGTAGTATGGCCGGGACATCTTACGAGCAGTACTTC.

CDR3 DNA sequence: TGTGCCAGCAAGCACACAGATACGCAGTATTTT. It codes for CASKHTDTQYF. The chain employs TRBV6-6 and TRBJ2-3; D is undetermined. Trimming removed 7 bases from V and 2 bases from J, with 4 bases in between. The CDR3 is 11 residues long. Per the germline V gene, CDR1 is MNHNY and CDR2 is SVGAGI (reference sequence).

The CDR3: CSVVGQGILETQYF. The CDR3 bases are TGCAGCGTTGTAGGACAGGGGATTCTGGAGACCCAGTACTTC. The chain is built from TRBV29-1 and TRBJ2-5; 9 bases are shared with TRBD1. The junction had 8 bases not matched to a gene; V was cut back by 4 bases and J by 5 bases. Germline V gives CDR1 SQVTM, CDR2 ANQGSEA. The CDR3 spans 14 residues.

This clone was counted between two and nine times. This chain uses TRBV28 with TRBJ2-2, with 8 bases identical to TRBD1. The CDR3 length is 16 residues. V lost 4 bases to trimming and J lost 7 bases; unmatched junction nucleotides: 11. Germline assignment: CDR1 MDHEN and CDR2 SYDVKM. This CDR3 reads CASSSRTGGLVGELFF. CDR3 DNA sequence: TGTGCCAGCAGTTCCCGTACAGGGGGATTGGTCGGGGAGCTGTTTTTT. Full variable domain (outside the CDR3, taken from reference TRBV28 and TRBJ2-2): DVKVTQSSRYLVKRTGEKVFLECVQDMDHENMFWYRQDPGLGLRLIYFSYDVKMKEKGDIPEGYSVSREKKERFSLILESASTNQTSMYLCASSSRTGGLVGELFFGEGSRLTVL.

The genes are TRBV27 and TRBJ2-7, with no clear D. Trimming cost V 0 bases and J 0 bases, with 9 bases left between them. The CDR3 sequence is 15 residues long. Germline V CDR1 and CDR2: MNHEY, SMNVEV (reference sequence). The CDR3 reads CASSLSVGLSYEQYF. The CDR3, as DNA: TGTGCCAGCAGTTTATCGGTGGGCCTCTCCTACGAGCAGTACTTC.

The chain links TRBV7-2 to TRBJ1-1, with TRBD1 as a possible D gene (5 bases). The CDR3 runs to 16 residues. Trimming left V 1 base short and J 5 bases short, with 17 bases between. From germline, CDR1 is SGHTA and CDR2 FQGNSA. This chain's CDR3 is CASSLEAVWGSTEAFF. DNA of the CDR3: TGTGCCAGCAGCTTAGAAGCAGTATGGGGGAGTACTGAAGCTTTCTTT. The variable domain in full, with the rest retrieved from reference TRBV7-2 and TRBJ1-1, is GAGVSQSPSNKVTEKGKDVELRCDPISGHTALYWYRQSLGQGLEFLIYFQGNSAPDKSGLPSDRFSAERTGGSVSTLTIQRTQQEDSAVYLCASSLEAVWGSTEAFFGQGTRLTVV.

V usage is TRBV27 and J usage is TRBJ2-1, with D unresolved. CDR1 and CDR2 (germline): MNHEY, SMNVEV (reference sequence). V was shortened by 5 bases and J by 3 bases, with 5 bases between the two germline ends. This CDR3 contains 12 residues. CDR3 nucleotide sequence: TGTGCCAGCAGTATCGACTACAATGAGCAGTTCTTC. Amino acid sequence: CASSIDYNEQFF.

This chain uses TRBV18 with TRBJ2-5; D gene unclear. The germline gives CDR1 KGHSH, CDR2 LQKENI. This CDR3 has 15 residues. The germline V and J ends were trimmed by 0 bases and 5 bases, with 13 bases remaining between them. For the CDR3, the DNA is TGTGCCAGCTCACCACCCGTTTCTACCACTGAGACCCAGTACTTC. It yields the protein CASSPPVSTTETQYF. The full variable domain, with the rest looked up from reference TRBV18 and TRBJ2-5, is NAGVMQNPRHLVRRRGQEARLRCSPMKGHSHVYWYRQLPEEGLKFMVYLQKENIIDESGMPKERFSAEFPKEGPSILRIQQVVRGDSAAYFCASSPPVSTTETQYFGPGTRLLVL.

This clone was picked up one time. CDR3 sequence reads: CASSEVQGQGREKLFF. The DNA of the CDR3 is TGTGCCAGCAGTGAAGTACAGGGACAGGGACGGGAAAAACTGTTTTTT. V usage is TRBV6-1 and J usage is TRBJ1-4; TRBD1 matches at 9 bases. CDR1 MNHNS and CDR2 SASEGT come from the germline V gene. The CDR3 sequence is 16 residues long. V lost 1 base and J lost 8; bases outside the gene matches: 8.

This chain joins TRBV7-9 and TRBJ2-5; a possible D gene is TRBD1 (5 bases). In germline, CDR1 is SEHNR, CDR2 FQNEAQ (reference sequence). The length of the CDR3 is 12 residues. V gave up 3 bases and J gave up 9 bases, with 11 bases separating them. DNA for the CDR3: TGTGCCAGCAGCTTGGGGCTACAGGCCCAGTACTTC. Translating gives CASSLGLQAQYF.

The V and J genes are TRBV9 and TRBJ1-2, with TRBD1 matching 7 bases. This CDR3 region has 12 residues. V was pared by 5 bases and J by 7 bases, with 5 bases of the junction left unmatched. Germline CDR1 and CDR2: SGDLS and YYNGEE. For the CDR3, the DNA is TGTGCCAGCAGGGGAACAGGGGCTGGCTACACCTTC. This gives the protein CASRGTGAGYTF.

This chain uses TRBV6-4 with TRBJ1-6; a weak D match, TRBD1 (5 bases). The V end was cut by 5 bases, the J end by 9 bases, with 11 bases between. Looked up from germline, CDR1 is MRHNA and CDR2 is SNTAGT. The CDR3 runs to 13 residues. The CDR3 loop reads CASSPGLGSPLHF. The CDR3 nucleotides read TGTGCCAGCAGTCCGGGACTTGGTTCACCCCTCCACTTT.

This clone showed up just a few times. The rearrangement uses TRBV6-1 and TRBJ2-7; possibly TRBD1 or TRBD2 for D (6 bases each). This CDR3 spans 13 amino acids. Germline CDR1 reads MNHNS; CDR2 reads SASEGT. The germline V and J ends were trimmed by 7 bases and 1 base, with 11 bases remaining between them. CDR3 sequence reads: CASKEGGSYEQYF. DNA for the CDR3: TGTGCCAGCAAGGAGGGGGGATCCTACGAGCAGTACTTC.

The J gene is TRBJ1-5, the V gene TRBV7-9; D not resolved. CDR3 length equals 14 residues. Trimming left V 1 base short and J 3 bases short, with 7 bases between. CDR1 and CDR2 from the germline V gene are SEHNR and FQNEAQ (reference sequence). This CDR3 is CASSLGQINQPQHF. In DNA form, the CDR3 reads TGTGCCAGCAGCTTAGGGCAGATCAATCAGCCCCAGCATTTT.

The gene calls are TRBV7-9 and TRBJ1-2; maybe TRBD1 (6 bases). V was pared by 5 bases and J by 2 bases, with 21 bases between. This CDR3 has 17 amino acids. The germline V gene encodes CDR1 SEHNR and CDR2 FQNEAQ (reference sequence). Here the CDR3 DNA reads TGTGCCAGCAGCGCCGGGACACCTCAACTCAGGAACTATGGCTACACCTTC. Translating it yields CASSAGTPQLRNYGYTF.

The chain combines TRBV28 with TRBJ2-1, with D perhaps TRBD2 (6 bases). From germline, CDR1 is MDHEN and CDR2 SYDVKM. The CDR3 spans 15 residues. V lost 6 bases, J lost 5 bases, and 17 bases lay in between. CDR3 in amino acids: CASRLFGTPDNEQFF. CDR3 DNA: TGTGCCAGCAGACTTTTCGGGACTCCCGACAATGAGCAGTTCTTC.

This sequence joins TRBV19 and TRBJ1-3; D remains unclear. Trimming took off 3 bases at V and 0 bases at J, with 9 bases between the two ends. The CDR3 is made up of 15 amino acids. Germline CDR1 LNHDA, CDR2 SQIVND (reference sequence). The CDR3 bases are TGTGCCAGTAGTATCGCCAGGATCTCTGGAAACACCATATATTTT. Encoded protein: CASSIARISGNTIYF.

The chain uses TRBV5-6 and TRBJ2-3, with 8 bases aligning to TRBD1. Losses at the gene ends were 2 bases for V and 5 bases for J; bases not matched to a gene: 7. This CDR3 has 15 amino acids. In germline, CDR1 is SGHDT, CDR2 YYEEEE. This CDR3 reads CASSLILTGEDTQYF. The CDR3 DNA reads TGTGCCAGCAGCTTAATATTGACAGGGGAAGATACGCAGTATTTT.

This chain joins TRBV7-9 and TRBJ2-5; no clear D gene. This CDR3 is 16 amino acids long. Germline loops: CDR1 SEHNR, CDR2 FQNEAQ (reference sequence). Trimming shortened V by 4 bases and J by 3 bases, and 18 bases separated the two germline ends. CDR3 sequence reads: CASSSLGGHHKETQYF. As DNA, the CDR3 is TGTGCCAGCAGCTCGTTAGGTGGTCACCACAAAGAGACCCAGTACTTC.

The rearrangement links TRBV4-3 to TRBJ2-5; the match to TRBD2 covers 8 bases. The germline CDR1 and CDR2 sequences are LGHNA and YSLEER. With 0 bases clipped from V and 5 bases from J, the junction kept 11 bases outside the gene matches. This CDR3 contains 17 residues. The CDR3 loop reads CASSQEMASSGPETQYF. CDR3 nucleotides: TGCGCCAGCAGCCAAGAAATGGCGTCTAGCGGGCCTGAGACCCAGTACTTC.